The 20 T cell receptor beta chains listed next were all sequenced from one sample in a study of tumor-infiltrating lymphocytes in localized non-small cell lung cancer. TCRdb's copy holds only in-frame clones and misses some; the assay was immunoSEQ multiplex PCR. The sample lists around 10,000 clones; around 63% were seen once. Source material: lung tumor tissue. The receptor source for this set is a human donor with non-small cell lung cancer.

The chain links TRBV5-4 to TRBJ2-3; D is ambiguous. This CDR3 has 11 amino acids. Germline lookup yields CDR1 SGHNT and CDR2 YYREEE (reference sequence). With 1 base removed from V and 6 bases from J, the gap between germline ends came to 3 bases. The CDR3 is CASSLRDTQYF. The CDR3 DNA is TGTGCCAGCAGCTTGAGGGATACGCAGTATTTT.

Only one count was recorded for this clone. The chain links TRBV7-9 to TRBJ2-1; the match to TRBD2 covers 7 bases. Trimming cost V 4 bases and J 15 bases; bases outside gene matches: 6. From germline, CDR1 is SEHNR and CDR2 FQNEAQ (reference sequence). The CDR3 totals 11 residues. CDR3 DNA sequence: TGTGCCAGCAGCTCGACTAGCTATACGTTCTTC. It translates to CASSSTSYTFF.

The genes are TRBV4-3 and TRBJ1-6; a weak D match, TRBD1 (5 bases). The CDR3 has 15 residues. Germline CDR1 reads LGHNA; CDR2 reads YSLEER. The V gene lost 1 base and the J gene lost 10 bases, with 14 bases spanning the gap. The CDR3 loop is CASSQVRGRESPLHF. For the CDR3, the DNA is TGCGCCAGCAGCCAAGTAAGGGGAAGAGAGTCACCCCTCCACTTT.

This clone has a single count. This chain joins TRBV7-2 and TRBJ1-1; tentatively, D is TRBD1 (5 bases). This CDR3 spans 13 amino acids. Germline CDR1 and CDR2: SGHTA and FQGNSA. V lost 6 bases and J 4 bases, leaving 12 bases between the germline ends. CDR3 DNA sequence: TGTGCCAGCAGGGGCGGGGGTTTCACTGAAGCTTTCTTT. Its protein product is CASRGGGFTEAFF.

This chain uses TRBV29-1 with TRBJ2-7, with a possible D match to TRBD1 (6 bases). V gave up 6 bases and J gave up 4 bases, with 22 bases separating them. Germline values: CDR1 SQVTM, CDR2 ANQGSEA. There are 15 residues in the CDR3. CDR3 region: CSVELGALGQYEQYF. CDR3 DNA sequence: TGCAGCGTCGAGTTGGGGGCTTTAGGACAGTACGAGCAGTACTTC.

The V call is TRBV6-5, the J call TRBJ1-2; possibly TRBD1 for D (5 bases). The CDR3 is made up of 13 amino acids. Germline assignment: CDR1 MNHEY and CDR2 SVGAGI. The V end lost 6 bases, the J end lost 6 bases, and 14 bases lay between the germline ends. The DNA for the CDR3 is TGTGCCAGCAGCACCGGGTGGGGCGATGGCTACACCTTC. Translation gives CASSTGWGDGYTF.

The chain carries TRBV10-2 and TRBJ1-6, with TRBD1 matching 8 bases. The V segment lost 3 bases and the J segment 1 base; nucleotides outside the gene matches: 5. This CDR3 is built from 17 residues. Germline V gene lookup returns CDR1 WSHSY and CDR2 SAAADI. CDR3 coding DNA: TGCGCCAGCAGTGAAAGTCAGGGGGCTTCCTATAATTCACCCCTCCACTTT. It codes for CASSESQGASYNSPLHF.

This chain connects TRBV7-8 to TRBJ2-2, with TRBD2 matching over 10 bases. CDR3 length: 16 residues. CDR1 is SGHVS, CDR2 FQNEAQ, per germline. The J segment lost 1 base and the V segment lost 6 bases, leaving 5 bases of the junction unmatched. Here the CDR3 reads CASRLLAGENTGELFF. In DNA, the CDR3 is TGTGCCAGCAGACTCCTAGCGGGGGAGAACACCGGGGAGCTGTTTTTT.

The chain is built from TRBV6-5 and TRBJ2-5; the match to TRBD1 covers 7 bases. V was clipped by 2 bases and J by 4 bases; unmatched bases: 1. The CDR3 has 13 residues. Per the germline V gene, CDR1 is MNHEY and CDR2 is SVGAGI. CDR3 loop: CASSYDRVETQYF. The CDR3 DNA reads TGTGCCAGCAGTTACGACAGGGTAGAGACCCAGTACTTC.

By sample share, this clone is medium-sized (0.01 to 0.1%). This sequence joins TRBV4-1 and TRBJ2-1; TRBD2 agrees at 8 bases. This CDR3 is 14 amino acids long. The germline gives CDR1 MGHRA, CDR2 YSYEKL. With 4 bases clipped from V and 8 bases from J, the junction kept 7 bases outside the gene matches. The CDR3 sequence: CASSPREGWHEQFF. The CDR3 coding sequence is TGCGCCAGCAGCCCCCGGGAGGGTTGGCATGAGCAGTTCTTC.

The rearrangement uses TRBV10-2 and TRBJ2-7; 7 bases line up with TRBD1. Germline CDR1 is WSHSY and CDR2 is SAAADI. J was trimmed by 2 bases and V by 5 bases; bases with no gene match: 6. The CDR3 is 14 amino acids. The CDR3 coding sequence is TGCGCCAGCAGTTGGGGGACAGAGACCTACGAGCAGTACTTC. This sequence encodes CASSWGTETYEQYF.

The chain links TRBV5-1 to TRBJ1-2; 9 bases match TRBD1. This CDR3 has 15 amino acids. Trimming took 2 bases from V and 2 from J; bases not matched to a gene: 4. CDR1 and CDR2 (germline): SGHRS, YFSETQ. CDR3 coding DNA: TGCGCCAGCAGCTTTCGCGGACAGGGGAACTATGGCTACACCTTC. This codes for CASSFRGQGNYGYTF.

This chain uses TRBV6-6 with TRBJ1-1; maybe TRBD1 (5 bases). Germline V lookup: CDR1 MNHNY, CDR2 SVGAGI (reference sequence). The CDR3 length is 14 residues. V lost 4 bases to trimming and J lost 3 bases, with 12 bases between them. The CDR3 region has the DNA TGTGCCAGCAGTTCCCGGGACGGGGACACTGAAGCTTTCTTT. Translated, it gives CASSSRDGDTEAFF.

The rearrangement uses TRBV6-4 and TRBJ2-5, with D possibly called TRBD1 or TRBD2 (5 bases each). Looked up from germline, CDR1 is MRHNA and CDR2 is SNTAGT. The CDR3 has 15 amino acids. Trimming left V 0 bases short and J 1 base short, with 9 bases between. The CDR3 DNA reads as TGTGCCAGCAGTGACTCGGGAGACAGCCAAGAGACCCAGTACTTC. Its translation: CASSDSGDSQETQYF.

This sequence joins TRBV7-2 and TRBJ2-5; tentative D call: TRBD2 (7 bases). Trimming stripped 2 bases from V and 2 bases from J, with 18 bases between. Germline V gives CDR1 SGHTA, CDR2 FQGNSA. The CDR3 is 17 residues long. CDR3 loop: CASSLKRGGDLQETQYF. The CDR3 bases are TGTGCCAGCAGCTTAAAGAGGGGGGGAGACCTTCAAGAGACCCAGTACTTC.

V gene TRBV13 combines with J gene TRBJ2-7, with D possibly matching TRBD1 (6 bases). In germline, CDR1 is PRHDT, CDR2 FYEKMQ (reference sequence). This CDR3 is built from 15 residues. V lost 0 bases and J 3 bases, leaving 12 bases between the germline ends. CDR3 coding DNA: TGTGCCAGCAGCTTAGGACCGGCAGGGGACTACGAGCAGTACTTC. Its protein product is CASSLGPAGDYEQYF.

This clone has only one observation. The genes are TRBV2 and TRBJ2-3, with 8 bases matching TRBD1. The V segment lost 5 bases and the J segment 4 bases; nucleotides outside the gene matches: 5. Looked up from germline, CDR1 is SNHLY and CDR2 is FYNNEI. CDR3 length: 14 amino acids. The CDR3 coding sequence is TGTGCCAGCAGTCGGACAGGGACTGCAGATACGCAGTATTTT. Protein sequence: CASSRTGTADTQYF.

This chain connects TRBV7-2 to TRBJ2-5, with D unclear. The CDR3 totals 13 residues. Trimming stripped 2 bases from V and 1 base from J, with 5 bases between. Germline V gene lookup returns CDR1 SGHTA and CDR2 FQGNSA. The CDR3, as DNA: TGTGCCAGCAGCTTATGGCGCCAAGAGACCCAGTACTTC. Its translation is CASSLWRQETQYF.

In this sample, this clone turned up a few times. The chain has TRBV29-1 and TRBJ2-7; 9 bases align to TRBD1. The J segment lost 6 bases and the V segment lost 6 bases, leaving 9 bases of the junction unmatched. The germline V gene has CDR1 SQVTM and CDR2 ANQGSEA. The CDR3 runs 13 residues. The CDR3, as DNA: TGCAGCGTGGTACCGGGACAGGGCTCCGAGCAGTACTTC. As protein: CSVVPGQGSEQYF.

The J gene is TRBJ1-2, the V gene TRBV5-6; possible D gene TRBD1, 5 bases. V lost 0 bases and J 4 bases, leaving 13 bases between the germline ends. In germline, CDR1 is SGHDT, CDR2 YYEEEE. The CDR3 has 15 residues. The DNA for the CDR3 is TGTGCCAGCAGCTTGGGCTCCAGGGCTCTCTATGGCTACACCTTC. As protein: CASSLGSRALYGYTF.